This T cell receptor beta chain originates from a study of quantifying T cell responses using KT2 cells. Study-level information: Reverse transcription used primers in the TCR alpha and beta constant regions.

The CDR3 runs to 13 residues. Germline lookup yields CDR1 DFQATT and CDR2 SNEGSKA (reference sequence). Trimming left V 1 base short and J 4 bases short, with 9 bases between. This clonotype came up a few times. An oligo carrying a UMI was ligated to the cDNA 3' end. The first PCR ran approximately 4 cycles with an equimolar RC1.1 and RC1.2 beta primer mix. MiXCR was run by TCRdb on the UMI-ligation and nested PCR reads, yielding one entry per CDR3 protein. The repertoire has 52,000 or so distinct CDR3 sequences, 12% of them found once; the top ten carry 9.4%. A range of KT2-to-PBMC ratios was made using fixed PBMC numbers.

The receptor's source is a human donor. The sample was PBMCs spiked with cells of the T cell clone KT2. V usage is TRBV20-1 and J usage is TRBJ2-3; D not certain. The CDR3 coding sequence is TGCAGTGCTAGAGCCCCAATCGCAGATACGCAGTATTTT. Protein sequence: CSARAPIADTQYF.